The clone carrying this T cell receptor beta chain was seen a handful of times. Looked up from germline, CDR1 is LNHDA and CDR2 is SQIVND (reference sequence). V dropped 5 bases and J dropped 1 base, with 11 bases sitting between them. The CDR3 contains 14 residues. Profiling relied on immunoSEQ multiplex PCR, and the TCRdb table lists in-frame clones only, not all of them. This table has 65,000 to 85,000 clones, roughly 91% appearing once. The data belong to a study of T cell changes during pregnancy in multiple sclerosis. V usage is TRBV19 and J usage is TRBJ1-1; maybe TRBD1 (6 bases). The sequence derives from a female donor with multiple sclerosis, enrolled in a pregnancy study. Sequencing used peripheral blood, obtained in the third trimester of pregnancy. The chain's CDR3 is CASSAQTGNTEAFF. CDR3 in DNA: TGTGCCAGTAGTGCCCAGACAGGGAACACTGAAGCTTTCTTT. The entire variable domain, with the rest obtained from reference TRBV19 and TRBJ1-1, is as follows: DGGITQSPKYLFRKEGQNVTLSCEQNLNHDAMYWYRQDPGQGLRLIYYSQIVNDFQKGDIAEGYSVSREKKESFPLTVTSAQKNPTAFYLCASSAQTGNTEAFFGQGTRLTVV.